This T cell receptor (beta chain) was documented in a study of Tregs in tolerant kidney transplant recipients. Details on this clone: The CDR3 extends 3 residues past the end of the read, so its final part is completed from the germline J gene.

CDR3 length: 15 amino acids. The V gene lost 2 bases and the J gene lost 5 bases, with 15 bases spanning the gap. Germline lookup yields CDR1 SGHTA and CDR2 FQGNSA. Profiling relied on immunoSEQ multiplex PCR, and the TCRdb table lists in-frame clones only, not all of them. The table counts 50,000 or so clones; roughly 0.8% lies in the top ten. The receptor was isolated from a human donor who received a combined kidney and bone marrow transplant. The sequencing here drew on CD4+ T cells from blood, taken before the transplant. The genes are TRBV7-2 and TRBJ1-2; D unresolved. Incomplete CDR3 DNA: TGTGCCAGCAGCTTACGCGGGAGGTATGGGTATGGC. It translates to CASSLRGRYGYG. The complete CDR3 sequence is CASSLRGRYGYGYTF.